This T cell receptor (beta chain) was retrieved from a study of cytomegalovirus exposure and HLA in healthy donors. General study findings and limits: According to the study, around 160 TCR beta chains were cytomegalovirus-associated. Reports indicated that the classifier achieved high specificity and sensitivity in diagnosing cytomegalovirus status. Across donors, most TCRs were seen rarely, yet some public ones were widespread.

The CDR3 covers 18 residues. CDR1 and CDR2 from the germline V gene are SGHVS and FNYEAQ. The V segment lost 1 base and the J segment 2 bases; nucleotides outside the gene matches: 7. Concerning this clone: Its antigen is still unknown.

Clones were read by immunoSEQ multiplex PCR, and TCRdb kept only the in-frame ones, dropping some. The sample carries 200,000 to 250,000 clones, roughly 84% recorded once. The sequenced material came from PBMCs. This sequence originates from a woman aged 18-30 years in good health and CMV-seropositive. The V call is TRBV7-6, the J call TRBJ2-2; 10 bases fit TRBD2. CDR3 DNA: TGTGCCAGCAGCTTAGTAAGGGCTAGCGGGAGCAACACCGGGGAGCTGTTTTTT. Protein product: CASSLVRASGSNTGELFF.